The clone carrying this TCR beta chain has only one observation. A second PCR, run for roughly 7 to 12 cycles, used a sample-barcoded 5' primer plus a J-beta primer mix. TCRdb fed the 5' RACE reads into MiXCR, producing one record per CDR3 protein. The sample has about 1.4 million distinct CDR3 sequences; 55% to 75% are singletons. This record belongs to a study of blood T cells in healthy people across ages. The CDR3 spans 12 residues. With 11 bases removed from V and 8 bases from J, the gap between germline ends came to 18 bases. Germline V gene sequence: CDR1 MNHNS, CDR2 SASEGT. The sequenced material came from blood. This rearrangement joins TRBV6-1 to TRBJ1-1; TRBD1 is a possible D gene (6 bases). The source of this sequence is a man aged 18-30 years in good health. CDR3 sequence reads: CAGGAGVSEAFF. CDR3 coding DNA: TGTGCCGGGGGGGCTGGAGTTTCAGAAGCTTTCTTT.